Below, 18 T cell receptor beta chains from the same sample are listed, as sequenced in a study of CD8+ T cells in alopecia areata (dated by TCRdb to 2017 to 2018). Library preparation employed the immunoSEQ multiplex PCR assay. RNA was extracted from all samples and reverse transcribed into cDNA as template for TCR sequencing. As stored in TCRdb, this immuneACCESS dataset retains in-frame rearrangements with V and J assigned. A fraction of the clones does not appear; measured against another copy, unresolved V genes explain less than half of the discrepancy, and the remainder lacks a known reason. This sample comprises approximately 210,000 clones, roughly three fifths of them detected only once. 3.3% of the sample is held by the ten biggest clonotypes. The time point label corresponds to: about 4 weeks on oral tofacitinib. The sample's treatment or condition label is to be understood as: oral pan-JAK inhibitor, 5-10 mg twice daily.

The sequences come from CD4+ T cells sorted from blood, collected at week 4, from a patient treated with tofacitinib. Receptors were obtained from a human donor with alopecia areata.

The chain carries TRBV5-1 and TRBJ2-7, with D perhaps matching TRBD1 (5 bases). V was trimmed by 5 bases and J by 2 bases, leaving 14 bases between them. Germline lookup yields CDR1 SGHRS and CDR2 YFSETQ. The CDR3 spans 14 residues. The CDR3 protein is CASRDPGQAYEQYF. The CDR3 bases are TGCGCCAGCAGGGATCCCGGACAAGCCTACGAGCAGTACTTC. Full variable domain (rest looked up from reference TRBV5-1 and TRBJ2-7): KAGVTQTPRYLIKTRGQQVTLSCSPISGHRSVSWYQQTPGQGLQFLFEYFSETQRNKGNFPGRFSGRQFSNSRSEMNVSTLELGDSALYLCASRDPGQAYEQYFGPGTRLTVT.

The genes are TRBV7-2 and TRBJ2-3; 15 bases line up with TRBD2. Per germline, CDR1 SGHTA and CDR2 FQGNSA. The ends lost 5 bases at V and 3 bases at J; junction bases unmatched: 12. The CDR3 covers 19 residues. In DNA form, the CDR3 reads TGTGCCAGCAGCACCCCCGGGACTAGCGGGGGGCCGAGAACAGATACGCAGTATTTT. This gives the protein CASSTPGTSGGPRTDTQYF.

CDR3 sequence: CAWTTGRFGYTF. The CDR3 DNA reads as TGTGCCTGGACCACAGGGCGTTTTGGCTACACCTTC. The chain uses TRBV30 and TRBJ1-2, with a tentative D call TRBD1 (6 bases). Germline-derived CDR1 and CDR2 are GTSNPN and SVGIG (reference sequence). This CDR3 is 12 amino acids long. Trimming stripped 4 bases from V and 7 bases from J, with 13 bases between.

The CDR3 spells CASSKGGGGRTRDTQYF. CDR3 bases: TGTGCCAGCAGCAAAGGAGGCGGGGGGAGGACAAGAGATACGCAGTATTTT. This rearrangement joins TRBV5-4 to TRBJ2-3, with 8 bases matching TRBD2. The CDR3 runs to 17 residues. With 4 bases clipped from V and 5 bases from J, the junction kept 15 bases outside the gene matches. In germline, CDR1 is SGHNT, CDR2 YYREEE (reference sequence).

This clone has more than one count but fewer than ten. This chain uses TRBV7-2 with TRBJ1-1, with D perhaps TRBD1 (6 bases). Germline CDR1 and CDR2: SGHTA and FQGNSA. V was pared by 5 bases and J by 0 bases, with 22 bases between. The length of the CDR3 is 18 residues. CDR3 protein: CASSLGRGTPYLNTEAFF. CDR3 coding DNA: TGTGCCAGCAGCCTAGGCCGGGGGACACCTTATTTGAACACTGAAGCTTTCTTT.

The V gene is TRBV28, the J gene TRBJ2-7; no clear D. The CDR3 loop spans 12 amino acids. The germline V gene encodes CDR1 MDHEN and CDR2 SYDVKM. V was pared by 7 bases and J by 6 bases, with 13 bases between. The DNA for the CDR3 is TGTGCCAGCACCAGCCGGGTCCCCGAGCAGTACTTC. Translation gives CASTSRVPEQYF.

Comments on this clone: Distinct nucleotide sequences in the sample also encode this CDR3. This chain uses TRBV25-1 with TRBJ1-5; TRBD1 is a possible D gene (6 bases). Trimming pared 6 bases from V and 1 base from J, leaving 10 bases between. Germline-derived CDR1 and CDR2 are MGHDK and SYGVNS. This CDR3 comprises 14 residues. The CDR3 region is CASRETGSNQPQHF. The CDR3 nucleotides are TGTGCCAGCAGGGAAACAGGGAGCAATCAGCCCCAGCATTTT.

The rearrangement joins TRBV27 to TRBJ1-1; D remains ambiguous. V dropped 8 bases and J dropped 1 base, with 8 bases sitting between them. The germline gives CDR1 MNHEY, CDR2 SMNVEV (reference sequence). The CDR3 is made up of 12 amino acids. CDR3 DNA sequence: TGTGCCAGCCGCCAGAGGAACACTGAAGCTTTCTTT. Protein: CASRQRNTEAFF.

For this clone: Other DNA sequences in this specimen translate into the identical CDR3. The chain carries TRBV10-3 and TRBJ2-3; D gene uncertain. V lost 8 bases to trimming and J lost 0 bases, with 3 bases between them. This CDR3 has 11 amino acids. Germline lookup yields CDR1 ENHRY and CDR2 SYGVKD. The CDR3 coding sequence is TGTGCCATCGCGAGCACAGATACGCAGTATTTT. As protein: CAIASTDTQYF.

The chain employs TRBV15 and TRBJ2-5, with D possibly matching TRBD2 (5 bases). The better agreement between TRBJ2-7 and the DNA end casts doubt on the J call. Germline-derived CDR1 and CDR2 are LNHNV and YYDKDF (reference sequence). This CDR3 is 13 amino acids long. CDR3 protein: CATSWRASYEQYF. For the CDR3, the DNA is TGTGCCACCAGCTGGCGGGCCTCCTACGAGCAGTACTTC.

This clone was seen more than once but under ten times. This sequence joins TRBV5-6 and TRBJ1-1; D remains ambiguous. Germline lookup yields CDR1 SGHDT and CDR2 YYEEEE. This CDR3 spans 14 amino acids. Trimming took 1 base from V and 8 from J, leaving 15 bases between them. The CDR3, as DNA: TGTGCCAGCAGCTTGTCGGCGACTGTCAGGGAAGCTTTCTTT. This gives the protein CASSLSATVREAFF.

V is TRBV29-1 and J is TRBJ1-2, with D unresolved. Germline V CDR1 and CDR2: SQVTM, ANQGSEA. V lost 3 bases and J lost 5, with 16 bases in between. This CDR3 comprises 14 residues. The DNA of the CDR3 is TGCAGCGTTGATACGAGGCAGCCAACTTATGGCTACACCTTC. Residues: CSVDTRQPTYGYTF.

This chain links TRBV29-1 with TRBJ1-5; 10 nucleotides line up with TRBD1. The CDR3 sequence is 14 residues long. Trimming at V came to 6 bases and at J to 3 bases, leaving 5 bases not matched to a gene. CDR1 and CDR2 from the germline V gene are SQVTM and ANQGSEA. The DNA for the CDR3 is TGCAGCGTCTCGACAGGGGGCTTCAATCAGCCCCAGCATTTT. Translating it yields CSVSTGGFNQPQHF.

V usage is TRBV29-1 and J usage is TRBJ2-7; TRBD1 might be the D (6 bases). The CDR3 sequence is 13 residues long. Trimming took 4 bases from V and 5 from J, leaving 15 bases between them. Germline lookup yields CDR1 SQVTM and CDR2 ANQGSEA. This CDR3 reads CSVGQEAYNEQYF. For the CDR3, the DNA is TGCAGCGTTGGACAGGAAGCGTATAACGAGCAGTACTTC.

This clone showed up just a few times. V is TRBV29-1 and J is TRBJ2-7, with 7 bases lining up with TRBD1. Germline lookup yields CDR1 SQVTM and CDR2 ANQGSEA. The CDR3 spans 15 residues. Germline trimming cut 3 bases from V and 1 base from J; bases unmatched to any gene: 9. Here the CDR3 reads CSVDPTGDGSYEQYF. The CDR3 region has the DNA TGCAGCGTTGACCCTACAGGGGACGGTTCCTACGAGCAGTACTTC.

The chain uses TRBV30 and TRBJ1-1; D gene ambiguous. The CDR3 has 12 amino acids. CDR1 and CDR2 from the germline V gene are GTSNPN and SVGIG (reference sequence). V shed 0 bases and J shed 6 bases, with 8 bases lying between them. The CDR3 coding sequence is TGTGCCTGGAGTGTACGCCGTCCTGAAGCTTTCTTT. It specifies CAWSVRRPEAFF.

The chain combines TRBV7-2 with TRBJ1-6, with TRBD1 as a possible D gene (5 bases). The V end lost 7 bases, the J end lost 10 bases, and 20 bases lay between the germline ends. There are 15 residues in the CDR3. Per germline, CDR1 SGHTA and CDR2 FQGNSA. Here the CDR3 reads CASTKTGGRGSPLHF. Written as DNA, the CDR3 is TGTGCCAGCACTAAAACCGGGGGGAGGGGATCACCCCTCCACTTT.

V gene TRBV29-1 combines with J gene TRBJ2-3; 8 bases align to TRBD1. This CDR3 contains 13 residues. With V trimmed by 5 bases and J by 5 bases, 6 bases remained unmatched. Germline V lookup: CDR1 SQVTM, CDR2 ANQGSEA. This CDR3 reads CSVSRGRGDTQYF. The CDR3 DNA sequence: TGCAGCGTTTCCAGGGGGCGAGGAGATACGCAGTATTTT.